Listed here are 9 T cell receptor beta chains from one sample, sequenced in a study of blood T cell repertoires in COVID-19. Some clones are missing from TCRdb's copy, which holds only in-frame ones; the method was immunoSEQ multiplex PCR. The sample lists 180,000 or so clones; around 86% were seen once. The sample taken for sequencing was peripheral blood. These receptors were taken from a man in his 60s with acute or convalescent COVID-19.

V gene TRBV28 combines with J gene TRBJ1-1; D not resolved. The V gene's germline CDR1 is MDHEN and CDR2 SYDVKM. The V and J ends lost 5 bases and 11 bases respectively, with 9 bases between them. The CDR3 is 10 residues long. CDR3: CASSREKAFF. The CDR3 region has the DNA TGTGCCAGCAGTCGAGAGAAGGCTTTCTTT.

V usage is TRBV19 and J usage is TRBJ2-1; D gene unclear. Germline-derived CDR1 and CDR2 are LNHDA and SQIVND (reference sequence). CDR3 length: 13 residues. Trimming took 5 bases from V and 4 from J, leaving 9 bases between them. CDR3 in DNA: TGTGCCAGTAGTTCGACTGGATACAATGAGCAGTTCTTC. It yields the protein CASSSTGYNEQFF.

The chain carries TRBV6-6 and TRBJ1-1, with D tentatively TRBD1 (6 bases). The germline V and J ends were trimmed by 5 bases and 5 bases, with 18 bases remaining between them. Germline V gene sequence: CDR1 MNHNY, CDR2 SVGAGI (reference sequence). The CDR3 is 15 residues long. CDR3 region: CASSGLRGWETEAFF. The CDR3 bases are TGTGCCAGCAGTGGGCTCAGGGGATGGGAGACTGAAGCTTTCTTT.

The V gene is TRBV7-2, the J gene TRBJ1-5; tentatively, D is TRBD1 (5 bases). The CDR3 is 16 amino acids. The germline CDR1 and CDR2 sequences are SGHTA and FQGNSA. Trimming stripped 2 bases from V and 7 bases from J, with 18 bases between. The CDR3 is CASSLRGGSAGQPQHF. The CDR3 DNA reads TGTGCCAGCAGCTTAAGGGGAGGGTCCGCGGGGCAGCCCCAGCATTTT.

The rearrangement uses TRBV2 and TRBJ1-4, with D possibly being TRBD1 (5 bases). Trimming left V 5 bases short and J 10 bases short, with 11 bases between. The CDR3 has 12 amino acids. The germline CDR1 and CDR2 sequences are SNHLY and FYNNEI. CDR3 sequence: CASSSFGGKLFF. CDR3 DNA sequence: TGTGCCAGCAGTTCTTTCGGGGGAAAACTGTTTTTT. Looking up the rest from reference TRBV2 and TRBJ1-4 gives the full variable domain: EPEVTQTPSHQVTQMGQEVILRCVPISNHLYFYWYRQILGQKVEFLVSFYNNEISEKSEIFDDQFSVERPDGSNFTLKIRSTKLEDSAMYFCASSSFGGKLFFGSGTQLSVL.

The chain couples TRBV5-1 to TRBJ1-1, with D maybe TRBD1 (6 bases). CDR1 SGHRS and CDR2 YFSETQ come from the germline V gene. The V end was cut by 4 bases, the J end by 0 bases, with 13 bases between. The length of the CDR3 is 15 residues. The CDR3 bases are TGCGCCAGCAGCCTTTCGACAGGTGTGAACACTGAAGCTTTCTTT. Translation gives CASSLSTGVNTEAFF.

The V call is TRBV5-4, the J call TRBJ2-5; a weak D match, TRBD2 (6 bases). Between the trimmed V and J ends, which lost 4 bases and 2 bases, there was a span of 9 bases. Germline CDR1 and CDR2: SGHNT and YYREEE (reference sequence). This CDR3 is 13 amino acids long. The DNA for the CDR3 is TGTGCCAGCAGCGGGGGGACTCAAGAGACCCAGTACTTC. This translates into CASSGGTQETQYF. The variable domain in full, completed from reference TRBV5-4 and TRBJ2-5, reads ETGVTQSPTHLIKTRGQQVTLRCSSQSGHNTVSWYQQALGQGPQFIFQYYREEENGRGNFPPRFSGLQFPNYSSELNVNALELDDSALYLCASSGGTQETQYFGPGTRLLVL.

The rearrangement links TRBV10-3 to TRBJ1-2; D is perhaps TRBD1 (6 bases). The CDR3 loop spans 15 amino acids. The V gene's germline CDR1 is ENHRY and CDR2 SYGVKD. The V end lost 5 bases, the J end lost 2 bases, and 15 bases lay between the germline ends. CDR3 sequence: CAISPSQTGNYGYTF. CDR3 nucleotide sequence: TGTGCCATCAGTCCGTCTCAGACAGGAAACTATGGCTACACCTTC.

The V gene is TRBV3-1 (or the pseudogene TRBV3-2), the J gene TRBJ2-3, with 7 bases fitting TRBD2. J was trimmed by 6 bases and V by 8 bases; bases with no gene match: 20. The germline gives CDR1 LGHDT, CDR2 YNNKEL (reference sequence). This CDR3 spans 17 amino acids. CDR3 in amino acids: CASRSSPGLTPGDTQYF. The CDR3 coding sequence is TGTGCCAGCCGGTCCAGTCCGGGACTAACCCCCGGGGATACGCAGTATTTT.